This T cell receptor (beta chain) was captured in a study of human T cells and chemical hapten exposure. The overall study: Sensitization used 2% DPC on approximately 2 cm by approximately 2 cm upper inner arm skin.

The sample's time point: patch test 1, 2 weeks after DPC sensitization. Described treatment: therapeutic diphenylcyclopropenone sensitization with weekly scalp DPC. Individual cDNA molecules had unique molecular identifiers attached to them by the library. Under the authors' procedure: A per-sample median of roughly 96,000 TCRs was observed, with a range of about 20,000 to 700,000. MiXCR, run by TCRdb on the RACE reads, gives a single entry per CDR3 protein. It is TCRdb's table, rather than the study itself, that gives the V and J calls and clone size. The top ten clones hold less than 15% of a sample with about 56,000 distinct CDR3 sequences, about 9.6% of them seen once. Germline V gives CDR1 SEHNR, CDR2 FQNEAQ (reference sequence). The CDR3 is made up of 13 amino acids. Trimming pared 8 bases from V and 5 bases from J, leaving 16 bases between.

This clonotype originated in a woman in her forties with alopecia areata. Some clones in this sample may be carry-over from other donors' samples. The material sequenced was whole blood, taken in connection with sensitization to the hapten diphenylcyclopropenone (DPC). The chain combines TRBV7-9 with TRBJ2-7; no clear D gene. CDR3: CASQASESHEQYF. The DNA of the CDR3 is TGTGCCAGCCAAGCTAGTGAATCGCACGAGCAGTACTTC. Variable domain in full (rest from reference TRBV7-9 and TRBJ2-7): DTGVSQNPRHKITKRGQNVTFRCDPISEHNRLYWYRQTLGQGPEFLTYFQNEAQLEKSRLLSDRFSAERPKGSFSTLEIQRTEQGDSAMYLCASQASESHEQYFGPGTRLTVT.